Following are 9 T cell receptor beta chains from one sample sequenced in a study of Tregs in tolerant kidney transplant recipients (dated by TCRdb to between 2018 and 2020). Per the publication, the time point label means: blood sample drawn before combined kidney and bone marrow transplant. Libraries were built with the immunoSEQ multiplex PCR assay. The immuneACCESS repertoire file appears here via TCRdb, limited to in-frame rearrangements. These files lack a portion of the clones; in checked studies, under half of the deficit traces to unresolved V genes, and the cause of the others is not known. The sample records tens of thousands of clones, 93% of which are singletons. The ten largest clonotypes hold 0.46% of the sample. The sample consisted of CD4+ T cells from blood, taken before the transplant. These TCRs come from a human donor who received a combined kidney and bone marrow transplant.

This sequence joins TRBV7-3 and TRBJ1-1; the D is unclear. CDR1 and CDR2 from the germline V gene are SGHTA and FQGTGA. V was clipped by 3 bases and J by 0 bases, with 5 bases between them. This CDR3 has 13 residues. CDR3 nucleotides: TGTGCCAGCAGCTTCCAATTGAACACTGAAGCTTTCTTT. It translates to CASSFQLNTEAFF.

CDR3 in DNA: TGTGCCAGCAGCGGCAGGGGAGATTTATTTGAAAAACTGTTTTTT. The encoded protein is CASSGRGDLFEKLFF. The chain links TRBV4-2 to TRBJ1-4; D is possibly TRBD1 (6 bases). The CDR3 covers 15 residues. V was clipped by 5 bases and J by 7 bases, with 17 bases between them. Germline V CDR1 and CDR2: LGHNA, YNFKEQ.

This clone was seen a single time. The CDR3 DNA is TGCGCCAGCAGCTTGGGGCCCCGTAAAGAAGATACGCAGTATTTT. This gives the protein CASSLGPRKEDTQYF. The chain recombines TRBV5-1 with TRBJ2-3; D remains unclear. The germline V and J ends were trimmed by 0 bases and 5 bases, with 13 bases remaining between them. Germline V lookup: CDR1 SGHRS, CDR2 YFSETQ. The CDR3 is made up of 15 amino acids.

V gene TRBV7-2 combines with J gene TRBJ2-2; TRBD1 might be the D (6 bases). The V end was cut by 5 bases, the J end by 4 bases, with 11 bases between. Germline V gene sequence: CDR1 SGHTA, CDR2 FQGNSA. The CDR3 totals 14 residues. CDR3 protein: CASSKQGFTGELFF. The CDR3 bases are TGTGCCAGCAGCAAACAGGGTTTCACCGGGGAGCTGTTTTTT.

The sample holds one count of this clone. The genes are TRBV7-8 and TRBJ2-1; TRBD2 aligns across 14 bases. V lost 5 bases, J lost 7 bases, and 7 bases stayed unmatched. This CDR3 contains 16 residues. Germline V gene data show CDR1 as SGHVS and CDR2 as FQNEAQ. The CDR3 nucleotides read TGTGCCAGCAGCCCCCGGACTAGCGGGGGGTTTAATGAGCAGTTCTTC. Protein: CASSPRTSGGFNEQFF.

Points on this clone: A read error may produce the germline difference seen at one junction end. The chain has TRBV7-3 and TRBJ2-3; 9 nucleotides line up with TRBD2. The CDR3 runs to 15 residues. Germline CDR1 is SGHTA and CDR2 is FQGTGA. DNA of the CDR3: TGTGCCAGCAGCCCCTACGGGACTAGCAGAGATACGCAGTATTTT. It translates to CASSPYGTSRDTQYF.

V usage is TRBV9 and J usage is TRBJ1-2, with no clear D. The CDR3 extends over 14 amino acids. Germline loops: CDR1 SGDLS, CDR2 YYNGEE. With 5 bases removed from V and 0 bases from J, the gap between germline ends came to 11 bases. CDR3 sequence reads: CASSVDTANYGYTF. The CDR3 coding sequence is TGTGCCAGCAGTGTTGACACCGCTAACTATGGCTACACCTTC.

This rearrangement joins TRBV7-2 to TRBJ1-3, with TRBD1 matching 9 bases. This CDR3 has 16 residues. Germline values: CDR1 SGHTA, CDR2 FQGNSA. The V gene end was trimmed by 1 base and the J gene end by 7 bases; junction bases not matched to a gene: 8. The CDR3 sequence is CASSLDSGTGINTIYF. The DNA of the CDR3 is TGTGCCAGCAGCTTAGACTCCGGGACAGGGATCAACACCATATATTTT. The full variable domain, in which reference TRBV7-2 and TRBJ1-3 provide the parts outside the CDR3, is GAGVSQSPSNKVTEKGKDVELRCDPISGHTALYWYRQSLGQGLEFLIYFQGNSAPDKSGLPSDRFSAERTGGSVSTLTIQRTQQEDSAVYLCASSLDSGTGINTIYFGEGSWLTVV.

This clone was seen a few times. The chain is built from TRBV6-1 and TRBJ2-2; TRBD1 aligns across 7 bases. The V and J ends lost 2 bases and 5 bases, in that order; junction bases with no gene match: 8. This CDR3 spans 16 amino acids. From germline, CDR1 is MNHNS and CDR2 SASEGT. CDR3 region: CASSESPGGPTGELFF. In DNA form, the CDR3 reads TGTGCCAGCAGTGAATCGCCAGGGGGTCCAACCGGGGAGCTGTTTTTT.